This entry lists 14 T cell receptor beta chains sequenced from one sample in a study of cytotoxic CD8 clonotypes in ibrutinib-treated CLL (dated by TCRdb to about 2021). In light of the paper, this sample's time point label describes: eleven to twelve months on ibrutinib. The method was the immunoSEQ multiplex PCR assay. The source is immuneACCESS, and TCRdb retained only in-frame sequences with V and J called. Part of the clones is not carried over; for the studies checked, unresolved V genes explain less than half of this, and the remainder is unexplained. Present in this sample are more than 55,000 clones, approximately 71% of which were seen just once. The leading ten clones occupy 40% to 45% of the sample. The source was PBMCs, collected after 12 months of ibrutinib treatment. These receptors came from a human donor with chronic lymphocytic leukemia.

The rearrangement links TRBV5-1 to TRBJ2-3; 7 bases match TRBD2. The CDR3 extends over 16 amino acids. With 4 bases clipped from V and 0 bases from J, the junction kept 8 bases outside the gene matches. From germline, CDR1 is SGHRS and CDR2 YFSETQ. The CDR3: CASSTGLDSSTDTQYF. The CDR3 DNA sequence: TGCGCCAGCAGCACCGGACTAGATTCTAGCACAGATACGCAGTATTTT.

For this clone: The limits of the CDR3 on the DNA are not certain, so only TCRdb's listed CDR3 is given. The chain is built from TRBV28 and TRBJ2-7; the DNA was not used to check the table's D call, TRBD2. The CDR3 has 16 amino acids, counting both end residues. Looked up from germline, CDR1 is MDHEN and CDR2 is SYDVKM. CDR3 amino acids: CASSSSTSGRSYEQYF.

V usage is TRBV7-2 and J usage is TRBJ2-1; 7 positions match TRBD2. V lost 0 bases to trimming and J lost 8 bases; unmatched junction nucleotides: 19. The germline CDR1 and CDR2 sequences are SGHTA and FQGNSA. CDR3 length: 19 amino acids. The CDR3 sequence: CASSLARFLAGHRGDEQFF. CDR3 coding DNA: TGTGCCAGCAGCTTAGCTCGGTTCTTAGCGGGCCACCGAGGCGATGAGCAGTTCTTC. Variable domain in full (rest from reference TRBV7-2 and TRBJ2-1): GAGVSQSPSNKVTEKGKDVELRCDPISGHTALYWYRQSLGQGLEFLIYFQGNSAPDKSGLPSDRFSAERTGGSVSTLTIQRTQQEDSAVYLCASSLARFLAGHRGDEQFFGPGTRLTVL.

The rearrangement links TRBV14 to TRBJ2-7; D may be TRBD1 (5 bases). With 6 bases removed from V and 1 base from J, the gap between germline ends came to 16 bases. The germline V gene encodes CDR1 SGHDN and CDR2 FVKESK. The CDR3 extends over 15 amino acids. The CDR3 sequence is CASSRGPPRSYEQYF. CDR3 DNA sequence: TGTGCCAGCAGTAGGGGCCCCCCAAGGTCCTACGAGCAGTACTTC.

V usage is TRBV30 and J usage is TRBJ2-7; the D is unclear. The CDR3 is 12 residues long. V was shortened by 0 bases and J by 1 base, with 4 bases between the two germline ends. Germline V gene data show CDR1 as GTSNPN and CDR2 as SVGIG (reference sequence). The CDR3: CAWSVRSYEQYF. Here the CDR3 DNA reads TGTGCCTGGAGTGTACGGTCCTACGAGCAGTACTTC.

The CDR3 region has the DNA TGCAGCGTTGGGCTAGCGGGAGCCCGCGAGCAGTACTTC. It translates to CSVGLAGAREQYF. The rearrangement links TRBV29-1 to TRBJ2-7; 10 nucleotides line up with TRBD2. In germline, CDR1 is SQVTM, CDR2 ANQGSEA. The CDR3 consists of 13 residues. With 4 bases clipped from V and 6 bases from J, the junction kept 6 bases outside the gene matches.

This chain links TRBV6-1 with TRBJ2-1; 11 bases align to TRBD2. The V segment lost 1 base and the J segment 4 bases; nucleotides outside the gene matches: 0. Per germline, CDR1 MNHNS and CDR2 SASEGT. The CDR3 runs to 15 residues. The CDR3, as DNA: TGTGCCAGCAGTGAAGGACTAGCGGGATACAATGAGCAGTTCTTC. Translated: CASSEGLAGYNEQFF.

The V call is TRBV4-3, the J call TRBJ2-7; D may match TRBD1 or TRBD2 (5 bases each). Germline lookup yields CDR1 LGHNA and CDR2 YSLEER. V was trimmed by 4 bases and J by 2 bases, leaving 9 bases between them. This CDR3 region has 13 residues. The CDR3 spells CASSRDPTYEQYF. DNA for the CDR3: TGCGCCAGCAGCCGGGACCCAACCTACGAGCAGTACTTC.

The count of this clone is one. This rearrangement joins TRBV6-5 to TRBJ2-7; weak D call: TRBD1 (6 bases). This CDR3 has 13 amino acids. CDR1 and CDR2 (germline): MNHEY, SVGAGI. V gave up 4 bases and J gave up 7 bases, with 14 bases separating them. DNA of the CDR3: TGTGCCAGCAGTTCGCTGGGGGCGCGGGAGCAGTACTTC. Encoded protein: CASSSLGAREQYF.

CDR3 loop: CASSRTGGSGANVLTF. The CDR3 DNA sequence: TGCGCCAGCAGCAGGACAGGGGGATCTGGGGCCAACGTCCTGACTTTC. The chain couples TRBV4-1 to TRBJ2-6; 10 positions agree with TRBD1. J lost 1 base, V lost 5 bases, and 2 bases had no gene match. From germline, CDR1 is MGHRA and CDR2 YSYEKL. The CDR3 length is 16 residues.

This clone was seen just once. CDR3 coding DNA: TGTGCCAGCAGCTGGGGGGACGGCTCAGGGGAGACCCAGTACTTC. Translation: CASSWGDGSGETQYF. This rearrangement joins TRBV5-6 to TRBJ2-5; perhaps TRBD2 as D (6 bases). Germline V gene sequence: CDR1 SGHDT, CDR2 YYEEEE. This CDR3 is 15 amino acids long. Trimming left V 3 bases short and J 5 bases short, with 17 bases between.

The chain is built from TRBV7-3 and TRBJ2-5; no clear D gene. Germline assignment: CDR1 SGHTA and CDR2 FQGTGA. This CDR3 is 12 amino acids long. The ends were cut back, 5 bases at V and 4 bases at J, with 8 bases in the middle. For the CDR3, the DNA is TGTGCCAGCAGCGTCCGAGGAGAGACCCAGTACTTC. The encoded protein is CASSVRGETQYF.

V and J are TRBV14 and TRBJ2-1, with TRBD2 as a possible D gene (5 bases). The CDR3 length is 14 residues. V was clipped by 6 bases and J by 6 bases, with 15 bases between them. In germline, CDR1 is SGHDN, CDR2 FVKESK. The CDR3 here is CASSQILGINEQFF. The CDR3, as DNA: TGTGCCAGCAGTCAAATCCTCGGGATCAATGAGCAGTTCTTC.

This clone was detected only a few times. This rearrangement joins TRBV27 to TRBJ2-7; D is tentatively TRBD1 or TRBD2 (5 bases each). Trimming shortened V by 6 bases and J by 4 bases, and 22 bases separated the two germline ends. The CDR3 sequence is 16 residues long. In germline, CDR1 is MNHEY, CDR2 SMNVEV (reference sequence). The CDR3 is CASRRQPGPTLYEQYF. The CDR3, as DNA: TGTGCCAGCAGACGCCAACCGGGACCGACTCTTTACGAGCAGTACTTC.